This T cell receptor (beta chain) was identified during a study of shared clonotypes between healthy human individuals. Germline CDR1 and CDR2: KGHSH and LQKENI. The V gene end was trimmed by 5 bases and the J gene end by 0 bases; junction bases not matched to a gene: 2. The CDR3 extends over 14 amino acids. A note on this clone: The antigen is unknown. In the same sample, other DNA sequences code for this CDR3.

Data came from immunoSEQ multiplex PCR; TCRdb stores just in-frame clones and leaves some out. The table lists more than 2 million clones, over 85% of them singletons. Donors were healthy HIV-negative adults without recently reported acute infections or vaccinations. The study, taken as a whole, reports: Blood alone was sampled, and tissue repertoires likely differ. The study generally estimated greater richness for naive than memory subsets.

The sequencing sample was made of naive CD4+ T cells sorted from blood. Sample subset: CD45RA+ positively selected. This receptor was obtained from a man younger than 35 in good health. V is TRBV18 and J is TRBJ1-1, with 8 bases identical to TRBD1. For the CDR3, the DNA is TGTGCCAGCTCAGGACAGGGATTGAACACTGAAGCTTTCTTT. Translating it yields CASSGQGLNTEAFF.